These T cell receptor beta chains were read from a single sample in a study of lymphopenia after photon versus proton radiotherapy. Measured with immunoSEQ multiplex PCR; TCRdb has only the in-frame clones, and not every one. The data show tens of thousands of clones, around four fifths seen once. Sequenced material: peripheral blood, taken from a patient treated with photon-based radiotherapy. These receptor sequences come from a man aged 45-60 years with gastric cancer. The conserved cysteine and the conserved F or W are not part of the CDR3 here.

TRBV19 | 12 | ASSPRLSNQPQH
TRBV18 | 13 | ASSLPGISTDTQY
TRBV29-1 | 11 | SVDGTANTEAF
TRBV13 | 16 | ASSLGLALAEAYNEQF
TRBV19 | 10 | ASSIGEGELF
TRBV4-1 | 14 | ASSQAPTRTAYEQY
TRBV7-2 | 11 | ASSFKTGDTQY
TRBV6-5 | 10 | ASRFGRETQY
TRBV2 | 13 | ASSPRAGGVDEQY
TRBV9 | 12 | ASSTAGGPREQY
TRBV28 | 13 | ASSLRLTSTDTQY
TRBV7-9 | 12 | ASSSGTDTYEQY
TRBV7-2 | 13 | ASSSQGRGSYEQY
TRBV5-1 | 14 | ASSLEFGGMGIEAF
TRBV30 | 12 | AWRTSGRGYEQY
TRBV18 | 13 | ASSPTAFSGNTIY
TRBV2 | 10 | ASRDNQETQY